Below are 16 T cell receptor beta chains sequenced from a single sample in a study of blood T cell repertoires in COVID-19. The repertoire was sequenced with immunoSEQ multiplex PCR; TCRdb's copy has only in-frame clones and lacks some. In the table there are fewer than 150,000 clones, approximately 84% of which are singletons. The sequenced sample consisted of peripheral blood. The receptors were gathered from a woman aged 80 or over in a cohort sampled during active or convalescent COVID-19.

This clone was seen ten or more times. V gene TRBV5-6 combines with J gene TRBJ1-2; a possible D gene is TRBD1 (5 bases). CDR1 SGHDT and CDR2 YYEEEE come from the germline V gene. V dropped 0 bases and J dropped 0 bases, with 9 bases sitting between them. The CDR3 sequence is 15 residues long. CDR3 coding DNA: TGTGCCAGCAGCTTGGGGGGCAGGACTAACTATGGCTACACCTTC. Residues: CASSLGGRTNYGYTF.

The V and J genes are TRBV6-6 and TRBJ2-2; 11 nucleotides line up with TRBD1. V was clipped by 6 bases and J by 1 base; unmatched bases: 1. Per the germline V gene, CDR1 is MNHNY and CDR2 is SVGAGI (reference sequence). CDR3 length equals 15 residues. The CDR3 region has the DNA TGTGCCAGCAGGGGGACAGGGGGGAACACCGGGGAGCTGTTTTTT. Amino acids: CASRGTGGNTGELFF.

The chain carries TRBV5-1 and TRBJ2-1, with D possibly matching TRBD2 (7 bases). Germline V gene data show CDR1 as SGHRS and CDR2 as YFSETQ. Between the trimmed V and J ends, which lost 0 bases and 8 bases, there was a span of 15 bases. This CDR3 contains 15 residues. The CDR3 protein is CASSLVGGRFYEQFF. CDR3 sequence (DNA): TGCGCCAGCAGCTTGGTCGGGGGGCGTTTCTATGAGCAGTTCTTC. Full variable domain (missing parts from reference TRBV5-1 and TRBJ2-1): KAGVTQTPRYLIKTRGQQVTLSCSPISGHRSVSWYQQTPGQGLQFLFEYFSETQRNKGNFPGRFSGRQFSNSRSEMNVSTLELGDSALYLCASSLVGGRFYEQFFGPGTRLTVL.

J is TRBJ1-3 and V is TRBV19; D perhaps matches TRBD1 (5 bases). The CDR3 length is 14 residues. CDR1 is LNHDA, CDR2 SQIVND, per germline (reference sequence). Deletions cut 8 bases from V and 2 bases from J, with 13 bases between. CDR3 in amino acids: CASGYQGTGNTIYF. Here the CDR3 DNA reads TGTGCCAGTGGGTATCAGGGAACTGGAAACACCATATATTTT.

The CDR3 DNA sequence: TGTGCCAGCCGGGACGGGACTTTGGGACAAGAGACCCAGTACTTC. Protein sequence: CASRDGTLGQETQYF. This chain uses TRBV7-2 with TRBJ2-5; D may be TRBD2 (6 bases). Trimming stripped 8 bases from V and 2 bases from J, with 18 bases between. The germline gives CDR1 SGHTA, CDR2 FQGNSA. The CDR3 consists of 15 residues. Full variable domain (rest looked up from reference TRBV7-2 and TRBJ2-5): GAGVSQSPSNKVTEKGKDVELRCDPISGHTALYWYRQSLGQGLEFLIYFQGNSAPDKSGLPSDRFSAERTGGSVSTLTIQRTQQEDSAVYLCASRDGTLGQETQYFGPGTRLLVL.

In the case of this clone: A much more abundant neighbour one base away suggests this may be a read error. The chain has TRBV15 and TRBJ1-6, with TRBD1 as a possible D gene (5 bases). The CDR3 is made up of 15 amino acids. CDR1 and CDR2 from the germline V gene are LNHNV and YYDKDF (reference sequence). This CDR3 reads CATSPVTVEHSLLHF. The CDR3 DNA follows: TGTGCCACCAGCCCGGTGACAGTTGAGCATTCACTCCTCCACTTT.

CDR3 sequence (DNA): TGTGCCAGCAGCTTGGGACAGGACACCGGGGAGCTGTTTTTT. Protein: CASSLGQDTGELFF. The rearrangement uses TRBV7-3 and TRBJ2-2; 8 bases are shared with TRBD1. CDR3 size: 14 residues. Germline lookup yields CDR1 SGHTA and CDR2 FQGTGA. Unmatched junction bases numbered 0, after V lost 3 bases and J lost 3 bases.

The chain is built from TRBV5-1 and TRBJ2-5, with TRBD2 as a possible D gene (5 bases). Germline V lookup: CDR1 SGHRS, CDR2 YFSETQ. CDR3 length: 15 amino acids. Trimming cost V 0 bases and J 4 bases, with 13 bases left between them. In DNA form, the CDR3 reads TGCGCCAGCAGCTTGGGGACTCCCGCGGGAGAGACCCAGTACTTC. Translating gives CASSLGTPAGETQYF.

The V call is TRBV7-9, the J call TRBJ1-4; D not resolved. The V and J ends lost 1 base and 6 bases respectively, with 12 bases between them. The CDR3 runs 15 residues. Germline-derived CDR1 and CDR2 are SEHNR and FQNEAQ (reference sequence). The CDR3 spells CASSLVASPYEKLFF. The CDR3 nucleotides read TGTGCCAGCAGCTTAGTAGCATCCCCTTATGAAAAACTGTTTTTT.

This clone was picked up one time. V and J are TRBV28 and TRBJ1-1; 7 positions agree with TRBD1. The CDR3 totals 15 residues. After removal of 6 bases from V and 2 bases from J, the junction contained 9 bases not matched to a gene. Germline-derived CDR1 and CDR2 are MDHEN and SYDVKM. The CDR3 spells CASRPPGQRNTEAFF. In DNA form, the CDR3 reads TGTGCCAGCAGGCCCCCGGGACAGAGAAACACTGAAGCTTTCTTT.

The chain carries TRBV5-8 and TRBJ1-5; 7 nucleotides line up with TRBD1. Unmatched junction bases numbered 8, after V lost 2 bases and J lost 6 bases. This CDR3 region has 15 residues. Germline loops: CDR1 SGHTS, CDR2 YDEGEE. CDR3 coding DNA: TGTGCCAGCAGCTTTGGTGACAGGGTGGGTCAGCCCCAGCATTTT. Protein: CASSFGDRVGQPQHF.

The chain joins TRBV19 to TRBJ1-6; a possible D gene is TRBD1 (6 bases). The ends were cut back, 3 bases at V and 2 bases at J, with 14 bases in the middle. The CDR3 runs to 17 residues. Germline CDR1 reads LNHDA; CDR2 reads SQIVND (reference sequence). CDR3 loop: CASSMANRAAYNSPLHF. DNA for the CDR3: TGTGCCAGTAGTATGGCTAACAGGGCTGCCTATAATTCACCCCTCCACTTT. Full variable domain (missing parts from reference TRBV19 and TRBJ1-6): DGGITQSPKYLFRKEGQNVTLSCEQNLNHDAMYWYRQDPGQGLRLIYYSQIVNDFQKGDIAEGYSVSREKKESFPLTVTSAQKNPTAFYLCASSMANRAAYNSPLHFGNGTRLTVT.

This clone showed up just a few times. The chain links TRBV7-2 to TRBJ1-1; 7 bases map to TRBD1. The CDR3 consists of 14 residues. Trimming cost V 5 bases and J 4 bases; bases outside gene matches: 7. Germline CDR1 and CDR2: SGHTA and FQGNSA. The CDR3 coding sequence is TGTGCCAGCAGCATTGACAGGGAGAGCACTGAAGCTTTCTTT. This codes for CASSIDRESTEAFF.

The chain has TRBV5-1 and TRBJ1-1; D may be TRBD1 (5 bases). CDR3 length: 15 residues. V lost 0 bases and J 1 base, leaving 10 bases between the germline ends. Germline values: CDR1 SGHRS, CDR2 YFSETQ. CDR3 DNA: TGCGCCAGCAGCTTGGGTCGAACAGGGAACACTGAAGCTTTCTTT. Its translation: CASSLGRTGNTEAFF.

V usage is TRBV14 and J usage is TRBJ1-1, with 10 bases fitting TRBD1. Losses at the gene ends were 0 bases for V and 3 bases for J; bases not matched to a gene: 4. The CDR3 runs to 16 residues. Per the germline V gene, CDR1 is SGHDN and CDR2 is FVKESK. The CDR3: CASSQDLGQGDTEAFF. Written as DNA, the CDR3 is TGTGCCAGCAGCCAAGACCTCGGACAGGGGGACACTGAAGCTTTCTTT.

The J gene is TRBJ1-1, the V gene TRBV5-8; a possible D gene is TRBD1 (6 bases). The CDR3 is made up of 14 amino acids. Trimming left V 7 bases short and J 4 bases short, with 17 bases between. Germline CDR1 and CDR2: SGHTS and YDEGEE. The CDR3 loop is CASGRQGRVTEAFF. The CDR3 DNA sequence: TGTGCCAGCGGCAGGCAGGGGAGGGTCACTGAAGCTTTCTTT. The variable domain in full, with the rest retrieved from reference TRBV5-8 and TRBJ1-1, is EAGVTQSPTHLIKTRGQQATLRCSPISGHTSVYWYQQALGLGLQFLLWYDEGEERNRGNFPPRFSGRQFPNYSSELNVNALELEDSALYLCASGRQGRVTEAFFGQGTRLTVV.